This record covers a single T cell receptor beta chain. The data belong to a study of cytomegalovirus exposure and HLA in healthy donors. The PCR ran on 60 Vbeta and 13 Jbeta primers. Generated by immunoSEQ multiplex PCR, the TCRdb table keeps only in-frame clones and is missing some. This sample's table reports about 170,000 clones. This receptor was obtained from a woman between 18 and 29 years old in good health and CMV-seropositive. Specimen: PBMCs.

The CDR3 nucleotides are TGTGCCAGCAGTGAAGTTAGGGAGGCCGAGCAGTACTTC. Translating it yields CASSEVREAEQYF. The rearrangement uses TRBV2 and TRBJ2-7; possibly TRBD2 for D (6 bases). CDR1 SNHLY and CDR2 FYNNEI come from the germline V gene. Trimming left V 1 base short and J 6 bases short, with 10 bases between. The CDR3 spans 13 residues.